Listed below are T cell receptor beta chains from one sample, sequenced in a study of blood T cells in healthy people across ages. TCRdb passed the 5' RACE reads through MiXCR, listing each CDR3 protein once. Among 1.5 million or so distinct CDR3 sequences listed, about 43% were seen once. Material for sequencing was blood. These receptors originate from a woman under 30 in good health. The CDR3 runs from the conserved cysteine through the conserved F or W. A D gene is named only where the DNA matches it firmly. Clone size is stated in some rows and not others, as once, few, many or a class when expanded.

J gene: TRBJ2-5
clone size: .
V gene: TRBV27
D gene: .
CDR3 protein: CASGWGRGTNKQYF
CDR3 DNA: TGTGCCAGCGGCTGGGGCAGGGGAACGAACAAGCAGTACTTC

J gene: TRBJ2-3
clone size: .
V gene: TRBV13
D gene: TRBD2
CDR3 protein: CASSNLAGASTDTQYF
CDR3 DNA: TGTGCCAGCAGCAACCTAGCGGGGGCTAGCACAGATACGCAGTATTTT

J gene: TRBJ1-2
clone size: few
V gene: TRBV7-9
D gene: .
CDR3 protein: CASGGATWGYTF
CDR3 DNA: TGTGCCAGCGGGGGCGCTACCTGGGGCTACACCTTC

J gene: TRBJ2-2
clone size: .
V gene: TRBV5-6
D gene: TRBD1
CDR3 protein: CASSGDRTGTGELFF
CDR3 DNA: TGTGCCAGCAGCGGGGACAGAACCGGCACCGGGGAGCTGTTTTTT

J gene: TRBJ1-5
clone size: many
V gene: TRBV5-1
D gene: TRBD1
CDR3 protein: CASSKTTGGYQPQHF
CDR3 DNA: TGCGCCAGCAGCAAAACAACAGGGGGCTATCAGCCCCAGCATTTT

J gene: TRBJ2-2
clone size: .
V gene: TRBV6-5
D gene: TRBD1
CDR3 protein: CASSIGTGGVGELFF
CDR3 DNA: TGTGCCAGCAGTATCGGGACAGGGGGAGTCGGGGAGCTGTTTTTT

J gene: TRBJ1-2
clone size: many
V gene: TRBV5-1
D gene: TRBD1
CDR3 protein: CASSSTGTGYGYTF
CDR3 DNA: TGCGCCAGCAGCTCCACCGGGACAGGGTATGGCTACACCTTC

J gene: TRBJ2-7
clone size: .
V gene: TRBV14
D gene: .
CDR3 protein: CASSREVGSVGEQYF
CDR3 DNA: TGTGCCAGCAGCCGGGAGGTAGGGAGTGTGGGGGAGCAGTACTTC

J gene: TRBJ2-1
clone size: .
V gene: TRBV15
D gene: .
CDR3 protein: CATAASDEPYNEQFF
CDR3 DNA: TGTGCCACCGCCGCTAGCGACGAACCATACAATGAGCAGTTCTTC

J gene: TRBJ1-2
clone size: few
V gene: TRBV30
D gene: TRBD1
CDR3 protein: CAWSPGDRDNYGYTF
CDR3 DNA: TGTGCCTGGAGTCCGGGGGACAGAGACAACTATGGCTACACCTTC

J gene: TRBJ2-2
clone size: .
V gene: TRBV20-1
D gene: .
CDR3 protein: CSAKGPGLANTGELFF
CDR3 DNA: TGCAGTGCTAAAGGTCCAGGACTCGCGAACACCGGGGAGCTGTTTTTT

J gene: TRBJ2-7
clone size: .
V gene: TRBV6-6
D gene: .
CDR3 protein: CASSRTATYEQYF
CDR3 DNA: TGTGCCAGCAGTCGGACAGCTACCTACGAGCAGTACTTC

J gene: TRBJ2-7
clone size: few
V gene: TRBV28
D gene: .
CDR3 protein: CASSLLYGGDYEQYF
CDR3 DNA: TGTGCCAGCAGTCTTCTCTATGGGGGAGACTACGAGCAGTACTTC

J gene: TRBJ2-7
clone size: few
V gene: TRBV6-5
D gene: TRBD2
CDR3 protein: CASWASGGPYEQYF
CDR3 DNA: TGTGCCAGCTGGGCTAGCGGGGGACCCTACGAGCAGTACTTC

J gene: TRBJ2-7
clone size: few
V gene: TRBV5-1
D gene: .
CDR3 protein: CASSPTNRYEQYF
CDR3 DNA: TGCGCCAGCAGCCCCACCAACCGATACGAGCAGTACTTC

J gene: TRBJ2-5
clone size: .
V gene: TRBV20-1
D gene: TRBD2
CDR3 protein: CSALLLTSGYQETQYF
CDR3 DNA: TGCAGTGCTCTACTCTTGACTAGCGGGTACCAAGAGACCCAGTACTTC

J gene: TRBJ2-4
clone size: few
V gene: TRBV25-1
D gene: TRBD1
CDR3 protein: CASSESGTDKNIQYF
CDR3 DNA: TGTGCCAGCAGTGAGTCCGGGACAGACAAAAACATTCAGTACTTC

J gene: TRBJ2-7
clone size: .
V gene: TRBV6-1
D gene: .
CDR3 protein: CASSEAGGGGFYEQYF
CDR3 DNA: TGTGCCAGCAGTGAAGCAGGCGGCGGGGGCTTCTACGAGCAGTACTTC

J gene: TRBJ2-7
clone size: .
V gene: TRBV30
D gene: TRBD1
CDR3 protein: CAWGQGSYEQYF
CDR3 DNA: TGTGCCTGGGGACAGGGGTCATACGAGCAGTACTTC

J gene: TRBJ2-5
clone size: .
V gene: TRBV7-2
D gene: TRBD2
CDR3 protein: CASRPTSGGGSNEQYF
CDR3 DNA: TGTGCCAGCAGACCGACTAGCGGGGGGGGAAGCAATGAGCAGTACTTC

J gene: TRBJ2-3
clone size: .
V gene: TRBV11-2
D gene: TRBD2
CDR3 protein: CASSPGPAGAADTQYF
CDR3 DNA: TGTGCCAGCAGCCCAGGTCCAGCGGGAGCTGCAGATACGCAGTATTTT

J gene: TRBJ2-7
clone size: .
V gene: TRBV20-1
D gene: .
CDR3 protein: CSAQRGYDEQYF
CDR3 DNA: TGCAGTGCCCAGCGAGGGTATGACGAGCAGTACTTC

J gene: TRBJ2-1
clone size: .
V gene: TRBV10-3
D gene: .
CDR3 protein: CANGWSVENEQFF
CDR3 DNA: TGTGCCAACGGGTGGTCTGTGGAGAATGAGCAGTTCTTC

J gene: TRBJ2-7
clone size: few
V gene: TRBV20-1
D gene: .
CDR3 protein: CSARDPDRLGVEQYF
CDR3 DNA: TGCAGTGCTAGAGATCCAGACAGGCTAGGGGTCGAGCAGTACTTC

J gene: TRBJ2-7
clone size: .
V gene: TRBV4-2
D gene: .
CDR3 protein: CASSQDGGQFYEQYF
CDR3 DNA: TGTGCCAGCAGCCAAGATGGGGGGCAGTTTTACGAGCAGTACTTC

J gene: TRBJ2-5
clone size: .
V gene: TRBV14
D gene: .
CDR3 protein: CASSQDARGRLERRETQYF
CDR3 DNA: TGTGCCAGCAGCCAAGATGCTCGGGGGAGACTCGAGAGGAGAGAGACCCAGTACTTC

J gene: TRBJ2-3
clone size: .
V gene: TRBV20-1
D gene: TRBD2
CDR3 protein: CSARETSRHSSTDTQYF
CDR3 DNA: TGCAGTGCTAGAGAGACTAGCAGACACTCTAGCACAGATACGCAGTATTTT

J gene: TRBJ2-2
clone size: once
V gene: TRBV29-1
D gene: .
CDR3 protein: CSVVGGPQITGELFF
CDR3 DNA: TGCAGCGTTGTAGGGGGACCCCAGATCACCGGGGAGCTGTTTTTT

J gene: TRBJ1-2
clone size: once
V gene: TRBV18
D gene: TRBD1
CDR3 protein: CASSRDRESYGYTF
CDR3 DNA: TGTGCCAGCTCCCGGGACAGGGAGAGCTATGGCTACACCTTC

J gene: TRBJ1-2
clone size: .
V gene: TRBV6-5
D gene: .
CDR3 protein: CASSYSMGGYTF
CDR3 DNA: TGTGCCAGCAGTTACTCTATGGGTGGCTACACCTTC

J gene: TRBJ2-3
clone size: .
V gene: TRBV3-1
D gene: TRBD2
CDR3 protein: CASSQEVAGGAAADTQYF
CDR3 DNA: TGTGCCAGCAGCCAAGAGGTTGCCGGGGGGGCGGCGGCAGATACGCAGTATTTT

J gene: TRBJ1-1
clone size: few
V gene: TRBV12-3/TRBV12-4
D gene: .
CDR3 protein: CATRGDPGDTEAFF
CDR3 DNA: TGTGCCACCCGGGGCGATCCGGGGGATACTGAAGCTTTCTTT

J gene: TRBJ2-3
clone size: .
V gene: TRBV12-3/TRBV12-4
D gene: TRBD2
CDR3 protein: CASKIAGSTDTQYF
CDR3 DNA: TGTGCCAGCAAGATAGCGGGGAGCACAGATACGCAGTATTTT

J gene: TRBJ2-1
clone size: few
V gene: TRBV12-3/TRBV12-4
D gene: TRBD2
CDR3 protein: CASSPRTSGEGEQFF
CDR3 DNA: TGTGCCAGCAGCCCGCGGACTAGCGGGGAAGGTGAGCAGTTCTTC

J gene: TRBJ2-1
clone size: .
V gene: TRBV20-1
D gene: TRBD2
CDR3 protein: CSARPGLAGGGNEQFF
CDR3 DNA: TGCAGTGCTAGACCCGGACTAGCGGGAGGTGGCAATGAGCAGTTCTTC

J gene: TRBJ2-2
clone size: .
V gene: TRBV10-1
D gene: .
CDR3 protein: CASSEFPSGTGELFF
CDR3 DNA: TGCGCCAGCAGTGAGTTTCCCAGTGGTACCGGGGAGCTGTTTTTT

J gene: TRBJ2-3
clone size: .
V gene: TRBV20-1
D gene: TRBD2
CDR3 protein: CSASQGLAGGSTDTQYF
CDR3 DNA: TGCAGTGCTAGTCAGGGACTAGCGGGGGGGAGCACAGATACGCAGTATTTT

J gene: TRBJ1-1
clone size: many
V gene: TRBV12-3/TRBV12-4
D gene: .
CDR3 protein: CASSLSGEAFF
CDR3 DNA: TGTGCCAGCAGTTTGTCGGGGGAAGCTTTCTTT

J gene: TRBJ2-3
clone size: .
V gene: TRBV3-1
D gene: TRBD2
CDR3 protein: CASSQDHTSGRLGTDTQYF
CDR3 DNA: TGTGCCAGCAGCCAAGATCATACTAGCGGGAGGTTGGGCACAGATACGCAGTATTTT

J gene: TRBJ2-3
clone size: .
V gene: TRBV4-1
D gene: .
CDR3 protein: CASSQDSGPYNEQYF
CDR3 DNA: TGCGCTAGCAGCCAAGATTCGGGACCTTACAATGAGCAGTATTTT

J gene: TRBJ1-4
clone size: few
V gene: TRBV12-3/TRBV12-4
D gene: TRBD1
CDR3 protein: CASSTYPLGTGRATNEKLFF
CDR3 DNA: TGTGCCAGCAGTACTTACCCCCTCGGGACAGGGAGAGCAACTAATGAAAAACTGTTTTTT

J gene: TRBJ2-7
clone size: few
V gene: TRBV5-1
D gene: .
CDR3 protein: CASRLDNRLYEQYF
CDR3 DNA: TGCGCCAGCAGACTCGACAACCGCCTATACGAGCAGTACTTC

J gene: TRBJ2-1
clone size: .
V gene: TRBV24-1
D gene: .
CDR3 protein: CATSDFGRSSYNEQFF
CDR3 DNA: TGTGCCACCAGTGATTTTGGCAGGAGCTCCTACAATGAGCAGTTCTTC